This entry concerns a single T cell receptor beta chain. Its matching antigen is unknown. This record comes from a study of shared clonotypes between healthy human individuals. This table comes from immunoSEQ multiplex PCR, and its TCRdb copy is limited to in-frame clones, with some not included. The sample has approximately 2.5 million clones, roughly 93% seen once. Broader study findings: Non-shared clonotypes were found to have lower generation probabilities than the clonotypes that were shared by all four of the sorted-subset donors.

Germline loops: CDR1 SGHRS, CDR2 YFSETQ. The V end was cut by 3 bases, the J end by 8 bases, with 8 bases between. The CDR3 extends over 12 amino acids. Sequencing was done on a sample of naive CD4+ T cells from PBMCs. Subset indicated: CD45RA+ positively selected. V and J are TRBV5-1 and TRBJ2-2; D call uncertain. The sequence was collected from a man aged 18 to 29 in good health. Some clones in this sample may be carry-over from other donors' samples. CDR3 in amino acids: CASSSTGGELFF. Here the CDR3 DNA reads TGCGCCAGCAGCTCTACCGGGGGGGAGCTGTTTTTT.